Reported below is one TCR beta chain. Method: immunoSEQ multiplex PCR; TCRdb's copy keeps in-frame clones and lacks some. The repertoire holds 1.5 million to 2.5 million clones, with roughly 94% as singletons. Only CD45RO-negative cells positively selected for CCR7 counted as naive CD8 cells, so terminally differentiated effector memory CD45RA+ cells were excluded. The entry originates in a study of shared clonotypes between healthy human individuals. This CDR3 comprises 16 residues. V dropped 0 bases and J dropped 4; count of bases not matched to a gene: 6. The germline V gene has CDR1 MGHRA and CDR2 YSYEKL.

The sample was naive CD8+ T cells sorted from blood. The TCR originated in a young man in good health. This chain connects TRBV4-1 to TRBJ2-1; 7 positions match TRBD2. The DNA of the CDR3 is TGCGCCAGCAGCCAAGATATGTCTAGCGGATACAATGAGCAGTTCTTC. It is translated as CASSQDMSSGYNEQFF.